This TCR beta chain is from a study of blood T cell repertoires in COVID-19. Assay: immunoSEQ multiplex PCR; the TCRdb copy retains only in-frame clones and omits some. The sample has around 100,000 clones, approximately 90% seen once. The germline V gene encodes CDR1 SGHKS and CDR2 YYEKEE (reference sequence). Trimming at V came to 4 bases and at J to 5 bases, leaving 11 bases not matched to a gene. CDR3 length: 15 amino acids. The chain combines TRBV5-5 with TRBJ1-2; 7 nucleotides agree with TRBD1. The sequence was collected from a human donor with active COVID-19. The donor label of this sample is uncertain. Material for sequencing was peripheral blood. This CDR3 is CASSPAQGSTYGYTF. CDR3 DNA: TGTGCCAGCAGCCCCGCACAGGGGTCTACATATGGCTACACCTTC.